The clone carrying this TCR beta chain has more than one count but fewer than ten. Its antigen is undetermined. These data belong to a study of post-analysis software for immune sequencing data. Whole-study results and caveats: Significantly lower normalized Chao1 diversity was seen in multiple sclerosis patients than in controls. Four or five TRBV segments, including TRBV5-6, TRBV5-1 and TRBV20-1, were more frequent in patients than controls.

Trimming cost V 6 bases and J 2 bases; bases outside gene matches: 10. There are 15 residues in the CDR3. The germline V gene has CDR1 DFQATT and CDR2 SNEGSKA (reference sequence). The TCR beta cDNA libraries carried unique molecular identifiers. MiXCR, applied by TCRdb to the PCR reads, yields one record per CDR3 protein. Of 740,000 or so distinct CDR3 sequences listed, about 57% are singletons. V and J are TRBV20-1 and TRBJ2-5; 9 bases are shared with TRBD2. This receptor was obtained from a girl aged 5-17 years with multiple sclerosis. The sample was blood. In nucleotides, the CDR3 is TGCAGTGCCGTACCTTTTAGCGGGAGTCAAGAGACCCAGTACTTC. Amino acid sequence: CSAVPFSGSQETQYF.